The 8 T cell receptor beta chains below all came from one sample that was sequenced in a study of blood T cell repertoires in COVID-19. Method: immunoSEQ multiplex PCR; TCRdb's copy keeps in-frame clones and lacks some. Among about 140,000 clones listed, 85% to 90% were seen once. Sequencing used peripheral blood. The receptors come from a woman in her forties or fifties with active or convalescent COVID-19.

The gene calls are TRBV21-1 and TRBJ2-7; the D call of TRBD1 is as the table states it, not checked on the DNA. TRBV21-1 is a pseudogene. The CDR3 is 13 amino acids. The CDR3 spells CASADSDSYEQYF. CDR3 nucleotide sequence: TGTGCCAGCGCGGACAGCGACTCCTACGAGCAGTACTTC.

V gene TRBV28 combines with J gene TRBJ2-4; 14 nucleotides align to TRBD2. CDR1 and CDR2 from the germline V gene are MDHEN and SYDVKM. Trimming at V came to 8 bases and at J to 0 bases, leaving 6 bases not matched to a gene. The CDR3 has 17 residues. Here the CDR3 DNA reads TGTGCCAGCCGGGGACTAGCGGGGGACTTAGCCAAAAACATTCAGTACTTC. It yields the protein CASRGLAGDLAKNIQYF.

V gene TRBV7-3 combines with J gene TRBJ2-1; 11 nucleotides agree with TRBD2. The V gene's germline CDR1 is SGHTA and CDR2 FQGTGA. This CDR3 contains 16 residues. V lost 2 bases and J lost 8; bases outside the gene matches: 8. The CDR3 is CASSLRSGRASYEQFF. The CDR3 DNA reads as TGTGCCAGCAGCTTACGTAGCGGGAGGGCCTCATATGAGCAGTTCTTC.

The chain employs TRBV19 and TRBJ2-7; D ambiguous. Germline assignment: CDR1 LNHDA and CDR2 SQIVND (reference sequence). The ends were cut back, 0 bases at V and 3 bases at J, with 15 bases in the middle. The length of the CDR3 is 16 residues. DNA for the CDR3: TGTGCCAGTAGTATAGATCTCCGGGTCTCAGACTACGAGCAGTACTTC. It is translated as CASSIDLRVSDYEQYF.

This chain uses TRBV6-2 or TRBV6-3 with TRBJ1-3; weak D call: TRBD1 (5 bases). Germline CDR1 is MNHEY and CDR2 is SVGEGT. V was pared by 5 bases and J by 1 base, with 18 bases between. This CDR3 contains 17 residues. The CDR3 DNA reads as TGTGCCAGCAGTCGGCAGGGAAGGCTCGTTTCTGGAAACACCATATATTTT. The encoded protein is CASSRQGRLVSGNTIYF.

The chain is built from TRBV7-3 and TRBJ2-3; 11 bases align to TRBD2. Per the germline V gene, CDR1 is SGHTA and CDR2 is FQGTGA. The ends lost 3 bases at V and 0 bases at J; junction bases unmatched: 2. The CDR3 sequence is 16 residues long. As DNA, the CDR3 is TGTGCCAGCAGCTTCCGACTAGCGGGGAGCACAGATACGCAGTATTTT. Its protein is CASSFRLAGSTDTQYF.

V and J are TRBV19 and TRBJ1-1; 9 nucleotides match TRBD1. The trim removed 5 bases at V and 7 bases at J, leaving 11 bases unmatched. Germline lookup yields CDR1 LNHDA and CDR2 SQIVND (reference sequence). The CDR3 sequence is 15 residues long. The CDR3 loop is CASSAVFGTGLEAFF. The CDR3 DNA follows: TGTGCCAGTAGTGCCGTGTTTGGGACAGGGCTTGAAGCTTTCTTT.

The chain combines TRBV3-1 (or the pseudogene TRBV3-2) with TRBJ2-7; 8 bases are a match to TRBD2. From germline, CDR1 is LGHDT and CDR2 YNNKEL (reference sequence). The ends lost 3 bases at V and 3 bases at J; junction bases unmatched: 7. The CDR3 extends over 15 amino acids. CDR3 nucleotides: TGTGCCAGCAGCCATATGGGACTAGACAACTACGAGCAGTACTTC. Its translation: CASSHMGLDNYEQYF.